The 17 T cell receptor beta chains in this list originate from one sample, sequenced in a study of cytomegalovirus exposure and HLA in healthy donors. 13 Jbeta primers and 60 Vbeta primers were used for the PCR. This table comes from immunoSEQ multiplex PCR, and its TCRdb copy is limited to in-frame clones, with some not included. This sample yields some 130,000 clones, of which over 70% are seen a single time; around 1.5% belongs to the top ten. Source material: PBMCs. The receptors were gathered from a woman younger than 30 in good health and CMV-seronegative.

The chain uses TRBV9 and TRBJ2-2; D not resolved. The CDR3 is 16 residues long. V lost 6 bases and J 1 base, leaving 16 bases between the germline ends. Germline CDR1 SGDLS, CDR2 YYNGEE. CDR3 in amino acids: CASTPAEARNTGELFF. CDR3 DNA sequence: TGTGCCAGCACCCCCGCCGAGGCTAGGAACACCGGGGAGCTGTTTTTT.

This chain uses TRBV21-1 with TRBJ1-2; the table calls TRBD1, which could not be checked here. TRBV21-1 is annotated as a pseudogene. This CDR3 is 13 amino acids long. The CDR3 bases are TGTGCCAGCAGACGAATACCGATAGGGACACGAACCTTC. Translation: CASRRIPIGTRTF.

The J gene is TRBJ2-1, the V gene TRBV6-6, with 10 bases that match TRBD2. This CDR3 region has 15 residues. Trimming took 6 bases from V and 6 from J; bases not matched to a gene: 8. The germline gives CDR1 MNHNY, CDR2 SVGAGI (reference sequence). DNA of the CDR3: TGTGCCAGCAGCGACACCGGGACTAGCGCCAATGAGCAGTTCTTC. Its translation: CASSDTGTSANEQFF.

This clone was seen only once. This chain joins TRBV30 and TRBJ1-1, with D possibly TRBD1 on 5 matching bases. V was cut by 0 bases and J by 3 bases, with 8 bases left in between. The germline gives CDR1 GTSNPN, CDR2 SVGIG (reference sequence). CDR3 length equals 13 residues. The CDR3 here is CAWSVAGDTEAFF. CDR3 bases: TGTGCCTGGAGTGTAGCGGGGGACACTGAAGCTTTCTTT.

The gene calls are TRBV6-5 and TRBJ1-2, with D perhaps TRBD1 (5 bases). Deletions cut 7 bases from V and 7 bases from J, with 16 bases between. The CDR3 totals 13 residues. The germline V gene has CDR1 MNHEY and CDR2 SVGAGI. This chain's CDR3 is CASTDNAGFGYTF. The CDR3 DNA sequence: TGTGCCAGCACCGACAATGCAGGGTTTGGCTACACCTTC.

The chain employs TRBV10-2 and TRBJ1-2, with D possibly TRBD1 on 6 matching bases. Trimming pared 7 bases from V and 5 bases from J, leaving 14 bases between. The CDR3 covers 13 residues. Germline assignment: CDR1 WSHSY and CDR2 SAAADI. The CDR3 sequence: CASTQDRGYGYTF. CDR3 DNA: TGCGCCAGCACTCAGGACAGAGGGTATGGCTACACCTTC.

The gene calls are TRBV11-2 and TRBJ1-5; D is undetermined. This CDR3 region has 14 residues. Trimming took off 0 bases at V and 5 bases at J, with 8 bases between the two ends. The germline V gene has CDR1 SGHAT and CDR2 FQNNGV. CDR3: CASSLDLEDQPQHF. CDR3 nucleotide sequence: TGTGCCAGCAGCTTAGATTTGGAGGATCAGCCCCAGCATTTT.

The chain uses TRBV7-9 and TRBJ2-2; TRBD2 aligns across 14 bases. Unmatched junction bases numbered 8, after V lost 7 bases and J lost 7 bases. The CDR3 has 16 residues. Germline V gene sequence: CDR1 SEHNR, CDR2 FQNEAQ (reference sequence). The DNA for the CDR3 is TGTGCCAGCACCCCTGGACTAGCGGGAGGTATCGGGGAGCTGTTTTTT. It encodes CASTPGLAGGIGELFF.

This sequence joins TRBV6-1 and TRBJ2-1, with 9 bases that match TRBD2. Germline trimming cut 6 bases from V and 4 bases from J; bases unmatched to any gene: 7. The CDR3 is 15 amino acids. Germline V lookup: CDR1 MNHNS, CDR2 SASEGT. In DNA, the CDR3 is TGTGCCAGCAGATGGGCGGGAGGGGTTTACAATGAGCAGTTCTTC. Encoded protein: CASRWAGGVYNEQFF.

The chain combines TRBV7-9 with TRBJ2-3, with 9 bases matching TRBD2. Per germline, CDR1 SEHNR and CDR2 FQNEAQ (reference sequence). This CDR3 comprises 15 residues. Trimming cost V 1 base and J 4 bases; bases outside gene matches: 3. The DNA of the CDR3 is TGTGCCAGCAGCTTAGGGGTAGCGGGAGCAGATACGCAGTATTTT. It encodes CASSLGVAGADTQYF.

The V and J genes are TRBV28 and TRBJ2-7; TRBD2 aligns across 13 bases. With 8 bases clipped from V and 2 bases from J, the junction kept 0 bases outside the gene matches. The germline V gene encodes CDR1 MDHEN and CDR2 SYDVKM. The CDR3 length is 13 residues. The CDR3, as DNA: TGTGCCAGCGGACTAGCGGGGGCCTACGAGCAGTACTTC. Translation gives CASGLAGAYEQYF.

This clone was counted between two and nine times. This chain connects TRBV5-4 to TRBJ1-1; TRBD1 aligns across 7 bases. V lost 2 bases to trimming and J lost 2 bases; unmatched junction nucleotides: 3. The CDR3 has 14 amino acids. The germline V gene has CDR1 SGHNT and CDR2 YYREEE (reference sequence). CDR3 sequence: CASSFGDRNTEAFF. In DNA, the CDR3 is TGTGCCAGCAGCTTTGGGGACAGAAACACTGAAGCTTTCTTT.

V and J are TRBV7-2 and TRBJ2-1, with 7 bases fitting TRBD2. V trimming: 5 bases; J trimming: 6 bases; junction bases outside the gene matches: 7. From germline, CDR1 is SGHTA and CDR2 FQGNSA. This CDR3 has 14 residues. CDR3 coding DNA: TGTGCCAGCAGCCCGCGGGAGCTTCGCAATGAGCAGTTCTTC. Its protein product is CASSPRELRNEQFF.

Only one count was recorded for this clone. This chain joins TRBV18 and TRBJ2-2; D uncertain. The CDR3 is 15 residues long. V was clipped by 3 bases and J by 6 bases, with 14 bases between them. Germline V lookup: CDR1 KGHSH, CDR2 LQKENI. The CDR3 sequence: CASSPLALQSGELFF. The CDR3 nucleotides are TGTGCCAGCTCACCCCTCGCTCTCCAGTCCGGGGAGCTGTTTTTT.

This clone turned up a few times. The chain is built from TRBV27 and TRBJ2-2, with a weak D call TRBD2 (5 bases). The V gene's germline CDR1 is MNHEY and CDR2 SMNVEV (reference sequence). This CDR3 contains 16 residues. V was shortened by 2 bases and J by 4 bases, with 14 bases between the two germline ends. The CDR3 here is CASSLDLPAGTGELFF. For the CDR3, the DNA is TGTGCCAGCAGTTTAGATCTGCCGGCGGGCACCGGGGAGCTGTTTTTT.

A few counts support this clone. This chain joins TRBV6-1 and TRBJ2-2, with TRBD2 matching 8 bases. This CDR3 region has 14 residues. Per germline, CDR1 MNHNS and CDR2 SASEGT. V lost 3 bases to trimming and J lost 5 bases; unmatched junction nucleotides: 2. Here the CDR3 reads CASSEVAGTGELFF. CDR3 nucleotides: TGTGCCAGCAGTGAGGTAGCGGGAACCGGGGAGCTGTTTTTT.

The rearrangement links TRBV14 to TRBJ1-1; TRBD1 is a possible D gene (6 bases). V was cut by 0 bases and J by 1 base, with 9 bases left in between. Germline CDR1 is SGHDN and CDR2 is FVKESK. The CDR3 has 15 amino acids. CDR3 coding DNA: TGTGCCAGCAGCCAAGATCAAGGGGGGAACACTGAAGCTTTCTTT. Translation: CASSQDQGGNTEAFF. The entire variable domain, with the rest obtained from reference TRBV14 and TRBJ1-1, is as follows: EAGVTQFPSHSVIEKGQTVTLRCDPISGHDNLYWYRRVMGKEIKFLLHFVKESKQDESGMPNNRFLAERTGGTYSTLKVQPAELEDSGVYFCASSQDQGGNTEAFFGQGTRLTVV.